This TCR beta chain is from a study of T cells in Graves' hyperthyroidism and ophthalmopathy. Stable Graves' hyperthyroidism meant no ophthalmopathy progression within 18 months. The CDR3 sequence is 16 residues long. In germline, CDR1 is SGHAT, CDR2 FQNNGV. V lost 5 bases to trimming and J lost 5 bases; unmatched junction nucleotides: 9. There were TCR beta CDR3 regions amplified from RNA transcripts. Carried out on the TCR CDR3, a first-round RT-PCR used the HTBI primer set. TCRdb used MiXCR to reprocess the multiplex PCR reads, holding one entry per CDR3 protein. The sample holds some 270,000 distinct CDR3 sequences, approximately 14% seen once.

This sequence joins TRBV11-2 and TRBJ2-1; 10 bases match TRBD2. The material sequenced was blood. This clonotype originated in a middle-aged woman with Graves' hyperthyroidism. CDR3 amino acids: CASSDRLAGDHNEQFF. The CDR3 DNA is TGTGCCAGCAGCGACCGCCTAGCGGGGGACCACAATGAGCAGTTCTTC.